These 26 T cell receptor beta chains came from one sample sequenced in a study of blood T cell repertoires in COVID-19 (dated by TCRdb to the early 2020s). Library construction relied on the immunoSEQ multiplex PCR assay. TCRdb stores this immuneACCESS table with in-frame sequences only. Part of the clones is absent; in the studies checked, under half of the shortfall reflects unresolved V genes, and no reason is known for the rest. In this sample the table shows 150,000 to 200,000 clones, just under 95% of which occur a single time. The ten largest make up 3.5% to 5% of the sample. The specimen sequenced was peripheral blood. These receptors came from a woman between 50 and 59 years old with acute or convalescent COVID-19.

The CDR3 coding sequence is TGTGCCAGTAGTCGACAGGGCTACATCTACGAGCAGTACTTC. Residues: CASSRQGYIYEQYF. The chain has TRBV19 and TRBJ2-7; TRBD1 matches 7 bases. This CDR3 region has 14 residues. Germline CDR1 reads LNHDA; CDR2 reads SQIVND (reference sequence). The ends lost 5 bases at V and 3 bases at J; junction bases unmatched: 7. Supplemented by reference TRBV19 and TRBJ2-7, the full variable domain reads DGGITQSPKYLFRKEGQNVTLSCEQNLNHDAMYWYRQDPGQGLRLIYYSQIVNDFQKGDIAEGYSVSREKKESFPLTVTSAQKNPTAFYLCASSRQGYIYEQYFGPGTRLTVT.

This chain connects TRBV5-8 to TRBJ2-7; no clear D. V gave up 1 base and J gave up 0 bases, with 11 bases separating them. From germline, CDR1 is SGHTS and CDR2 YDEGEE. This CDR3 has 15 amino acids. The CDR3 DNA reads as TGTGCCAGCAGCTTGCAGGTTCCCTACTCCTACGAGCAGTACTTC. Residues: CASSLQVPYSYEQYF.

This clone has more than one count but fewer than ten. The gene calls are TRBV28 and TRBJ2-7, with D unclear. There are 11 residues in the CDR3. V gave up 0 bases and J gave up 6 bases, with 3 bases separating them. Germline V gene data show CDR1 as MDHEN and CDR2 as SYDVKM. The CDR3 bases are TGTGCCAGCAGTTTATGGAGCGAGCAGTACTTC. It codes for CASSLWSEQYF. The whole variable domain, filled in from reference TRBV28 and TRBJ2-7, reads DVKVTQSSRYLVKRTGEKVFLECVQDMDHENMFWYRQDPGLGLRLIYFSYDVKMKEKGDIPEGYSVSREKKERFSLILESASTNQTSMYLCASSLWSEQYFGPGTRLTVT.

Within the sample, this clone is medium-sized (0.01 to 0.1%). A read error may account for a junction end that differs from germline. The J gene is TRBJ2-2, the V gene TRBV4-3, with TRBD2 as a possible D gene (5 bases). Germline CDR1 and CDR2: LGHNA and YSLEER. This CDR3 spans 15 amino acids. The DNA for the CDR3 is TGCGCCAGCAGCCAAGACCGACCTTTATATCGGGGAGCTGTTTTT. It specifies CASSQDRPLYRGAVF.

As concerns this clone: The germline gene is not matched at one end of the junction; a read error may be the cause. The chain combines TRBV12-3 or TRBV12-4 with TRBJ2-7, with 7 bases identical to TRBD1. The CDR3 is 13 amino acids. The CDR3 DNA follows: TGTGCCAGCAGTTTGGGACCGACAGGGACCGCGGACTTC. Its translation: CASSLGPTGTADF.

The chain joins TRBV3-1 (or the pseudogene TRBV3-2) to TRBJ2-2; a possible D gene is TRBD2 (6 bases). The germline gives CDR1 LGHDT, CDR2 YNNKEL (reference sequence). V lost 7 bases to trimming and J lost 2 bases, with 11 bases between them. The CDR3 contains 14 residues. CDR3 coding DNA: TGTGCCAGCACCCCGGGGGTAAACACCGGGGAGCTGTTTTTT. Translated, it gives CASTPGVNTGELFF.

The gene calls are TRBV18 and TRBJ2-3, with 7 positions matching TRBD2. This CDR3 spans 16 amino acids. The germline V gene has CDR1 KGHSH and CDR2 LQKENI. J was trimmed by 2 bases and V by 2 bases; bases with no gene match: 7. The CDR3 DNA is TGTGCCAGCTCACCAAATAGCGGGTCTTCCACAGATACGCAGTATTTT. Its translation: CASSPNSGSSTDTQYF.

This clone was found a few times. V and J are TRBV4-3 and TRBJ2-1; 10 nucleotides align to TRBD2. With V trimmed by 1 base and J by 8 bases, 8 bases remained unmatched. Germline V CDR1 and CDR2: LGHNA, YSLEER. The CDR3 has 16 residues. The CDR3 is CASSQGRLAGDDEQFF. CDR3 sequence (DNA): TGCGCCAGCAGCCAAGGAAGACTAGCGGGTGACGATGAGCAGTTCTTC.

The chain uses TRBV4-1 and TRBJ2-5; TRBD2 matches 10 bases. Germline V gene data show CDR1 as MGHRA and CDR2 as YSYEKL. The CDR3 consists of 16 residues. The trim removed 6 bases at V and 1 base at J, leaving 8 bases unmatched. This CDR3 is CASSSLAGASQETQYF. The CDR3 nucleotides read TGCGCCAGCAGTTCTCTAGCGGGGGCAAGCCAAGAGACCCAGTACTTC.

V usage is TRBV19 and J usage is TRBJ2-1, with a tentative D call TRBD1 (5 bases). The germline gives CDR1 LNHDA, CDR2 SQIVND (reference sequence). Trimming stripped 8 bases from V and 1 base from J, with 9 bases between. The CDR3 is made up of 13 amino acids. The CDR3 DNA is TGTGCCAGTCAAAGGGGTTCCTACAATGAGCAGTTCTTC. It encodes CASQRGSYNEQFF.

This clone was recorded once. V and J are TRBV11-2 and TRBJ1-2, with TRBD1 identical over 7 bases. After removal of 3 bases from V and 4 bases from J, the junction contained 5 bases not matched to a gene. The germline gives CDR1 SGHAT, CDR2 FQNNGV. CDR3 length: 14 amino acids. The CDR3, as DNA: TGTGCCAGCAGCTTGGGGACAGCGACCTATGGCTACACCTTC. Protein: CASSLGTATYGYTF.

The CDR3 sequence is CSASQISGNTIYF. The CDR3, as DNA: TGCAGTGCTAGTCAGATCTCTGGAAACACCATATATTTT. The chain couples TRBV20-1 to TRBJ1-3; D not certain. This CDR3 has 13 amino acids. The V gene's germline CDR1 is DFQATT and CDR2 SNEGSKA (reference sequence). Trimming pared 3 bases from V and 0 bases from J, leaving 6 bases between.

CDR3 region: CASSQESTFTSYNEQFF. The CDR3 DNA reads TGCGCCAGCAGCCAAGAGAGTACCTTCACCTCCTACAATGAGCAGTTCTTC. The V gene is TRBV4-1, the J gene TRBJ2-1, with D unclear. V lost 0 bases, J lost 0 bases, and 12 bases lay in between. This CDR3 has 17 residues. Germline CDR1 MGHRA, CDR2 YSYEKL.

The chain employs TRBV14 and TRBJ1-2; 10 bases fit TRBD1. Germline values: CDR1 SGHDN, CDR2 FVKESK. Trimming at V came to 3 bases and at J to 8 bases, leaving 9 bases not matched to a gene. The CDR3 length is 15 residues. The CDR3 region has the DNA TGTGCCAGCAGCCACCTTGATCGGGACAGGGGCGGCTACACCTTC. Translating gives CASSHLDRDRGGYTF.

This clone was counted a single time. V usage is TRBV10-3 and J usage is TRBJ1-4; D might be TRBD1 (5 bases). V gave up 0 bases and J gave up 3 bases, with 8 bases separating them. The CDR3 has 15 amino acids. The germline CDR1 and CDR2 sequences are ENHRY and SYGVKD. The DNA for the CDR3 is TGTGCCATCAGTGAGTCGGAGGGGTCTAATGAAAAACTGTTTTTT. It encodes CAISESEGSNEKLFF.

The chain couples TRBV10-3 to TRBJ1-6; a weak D match, TRBD1 (5 bases). Germline CDR1 and CDR2: ENHRY and SYGVKD. The CDR3 has 12 amino acids. Trimming pared 7 bases from V and 7 bases from J, leaving 8 bases between. The CDR3 sequence is CAINTGNSPLHF. CDR3 DNA: TGTGCCATCAACACAGGCAATTCACCCCTCCACTTT.

This chain links TRBV6-1 with TRBJ2-3; D possibly corresponds to TRBD2 (6 bases). Germline V gene data show CDR1 as MNHNS and CDR2 as SASEGT. The CDR3 totals 16 residues. V shed 3 bases and J shed 0 bases, with 13 bases lying between them. For the CDR3, the DNA is TGTGCCAGCAGTGAGTGGAGGGGAACTAGCACAGATACGCAGTATTTT. Protein sequence: CASSEWRGTSTDTQYF.

V and J are TRBV7-2 and TRBJ2-1, with TRBD1 matching 8 bases. V was clipped by 5 bases and J by 7 bases; unmatched bases: 4. Per the germline V gene, CDR1 is SGHTA and CDR2 is FQGNSA. This CDR3 is built from 13 residues. CDR3 loop: CASSGQGRNEQFF. The CDR3 bases are TGTGCCAGCAGCGGACAGGGCAGGAATGAGCAGTTCTTC.

The genes are TRBV2 and TRBJ1-5, with 7 positions matching TRBD1. This CDR3 is built from 13 residues. Germline trimming cut 5 bases from V and 6 bases from J; bases unmatched to any gene: 4. CDR1 and CDR2 from the germline V gene are SNHLY and FYNNEI. This CDR3 reads CASSLQGVQPQHF. The DNA of the CDR3 is TGTGCCAGCAGTCTCCAGGGGGTTCAGCCCCAGCATTTT.

The chain recombines TRBV6-5 with TRBJ2-2, with a possible D match to TRBD1 (6 bases). Trimming removed 6 bases from V and 5 bases from J, with 7 bases in between. Germline V gene lookup returns CDR1 MNHEY and CDR2 SVGAGI. CDR3 size: 12 residues. CDR3 sequence: CASRGQTGELFF. The CDR3 nucleotides are TGTGCCAGCAGAGGACAGACCGGGGAGCTGTTTTTT.

CDR3 region: CASSGAGGLETQYF. Here the CDR3 DNA reads TGTGCCAGCAGCGGGGCAGGGGGCCTGGAGACCCAGTACTTC. The chain employs TRBV6-2 or TRBV6-3 and TRBJ2-5; 8 positions agree with TRBD1. Trimming removed 6 bases from V and 5 bases from J; junction bases left unmatched: 8. CDR1 is MNHEY and CDR2 is SVGEGT in the germline V gene. CDR3 length equals 14 residues.

J is TRBJ2-2 and V is TRBV6-1; TRBD1 is a possible D gene (5 bases). The germline gives CDR1 MNHNS, CDR2 SASEGT. This CDR3 has 15 amino acids. V was trimmed by 3 bases and J by 5 bases, leaving 13 bases between them. Here the CDR3 reads CASSDYGARTGELFF. The CDR3 DNA reads TGTGCCAGCAGTGATTATGGGGCGAGGACCGGGGAGCTGTTTTTT.

The rearrangement uses TRBV9 and TRBJ2-7; 7 bases align to TRBD1. The germline V gene encodes CDR1 SGDLS and CDR2 YYNGEE. V trimming: 0 bases; J trimming: 3 bases; junction bases outside the gene matches: 6. CDR3 length equals 15 residues. CDR3 loop: CASSVDPTGYYEQYF. Here the CDR3 DNA reads TGTGCCAGCAGCGTAGACCCGACAGGGTACTACGAGCAGTACTTC.

The chain combines TRBV30 with TRBJ1-1; 8 positions agree with TRBD1. V lost 8 bases, J lost 11 bases, and 13 bases stayed unmatched. CDR1 is GTSNPN and CDR2 is SVGIG in the germline V gene (reference sequence). The CDR3 covers 12 residues. As DNA, the CDR3 is TGTGCCGCGGGACAGGTTCGAAGTATGGCTTTCTTT. It codes for CAAGQVRSMAFF.

To note about this clone: This specimen includes other DNA sequences encoding the same CDR3. The J gene is TRBJ1-2, the V gene TRBV12-3 or TRBV12-4; 9 bases line up with TRBD1. J was trimmed by 8 bases and V by 1 base; bases with no gene match: 2. The CDR3 contains 13 residues. In DNA, the CDR3 is TGTGCCAGCAGTTTAGGGACAGGGGTAGGCTACACCTTC. Translated: CASSLGTGVGYTF.

The CDR3 nucleotides read TGTGCCAGCAGATCCGGGTCTTCCTACGAGCAGTACTTC. Residues: CASRSGSSYEQYF. The chain has TRBV2 and TRBJ2-7; unclear D gene. The CDR3 contains 13 residues. The germline gives CDR1 SNHLY, CDR2 FYNNEI. V shed 6 bases and J shed 1 base, with 10 bases lying between them. Full variable domain (remainder filled in from reference TRBV2 and TRBJ2-7): EPEVTQTPSHQVTQMGQEVILRCVPISNHLYFYWYRQILGQKVEFLVSFYNNEISEKSEIFDDQFSVERPDGSNFTLKIRSTKLEDSAMYFCASRSGSSYEQYFGPGTRLTVT.